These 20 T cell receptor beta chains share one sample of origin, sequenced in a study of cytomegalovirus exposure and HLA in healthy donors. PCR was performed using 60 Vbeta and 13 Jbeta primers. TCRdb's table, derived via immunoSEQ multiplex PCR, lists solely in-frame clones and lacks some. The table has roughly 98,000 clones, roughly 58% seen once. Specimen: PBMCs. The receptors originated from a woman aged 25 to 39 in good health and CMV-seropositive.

CDR3 in DNA: TGTGCCAGCAGTCTACGGGCCGGGGGGGCCACAGATACGCAGTATTTT. Translating gives CASSLRAGGATDTQYF. This chain joins TRBV6-6 and TRBJ2-3; 8 nucleotides line up with TRBD2. V shed 5 bases and J 2 bases; nucleotides not matched to a gene: 9. Germline lookup yields CDR1 MNHNY and CDR2 SVGAGI (reference sequence). CDR3 length: 16 residues.

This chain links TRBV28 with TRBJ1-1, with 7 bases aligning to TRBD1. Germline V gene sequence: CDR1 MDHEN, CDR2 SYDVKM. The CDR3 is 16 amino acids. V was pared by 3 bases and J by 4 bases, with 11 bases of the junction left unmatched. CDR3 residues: CASSFYRTGVRTEAFF. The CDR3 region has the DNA TGTGCCAGCAGTTTCTACCGAACAGGGGTCCGCACTGAAGCTTTCTTT.

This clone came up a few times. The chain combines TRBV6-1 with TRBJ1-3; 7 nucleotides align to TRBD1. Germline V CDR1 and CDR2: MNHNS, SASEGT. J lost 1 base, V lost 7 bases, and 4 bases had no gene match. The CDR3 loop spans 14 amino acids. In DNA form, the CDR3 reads TGTGCCAGCAAGCAGGACAGGTCTGGAAACACCATATATTTT. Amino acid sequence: CASKQDRSGNTIYF.

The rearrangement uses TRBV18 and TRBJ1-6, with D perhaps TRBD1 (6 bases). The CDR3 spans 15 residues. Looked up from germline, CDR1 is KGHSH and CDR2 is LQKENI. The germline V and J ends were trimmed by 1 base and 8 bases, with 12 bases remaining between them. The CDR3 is CASSPLPGVDSPLHF. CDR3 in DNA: TGTGCCAGCTCACCACTGCCAGGGGTGGATTCACCCCTCCACTTT.

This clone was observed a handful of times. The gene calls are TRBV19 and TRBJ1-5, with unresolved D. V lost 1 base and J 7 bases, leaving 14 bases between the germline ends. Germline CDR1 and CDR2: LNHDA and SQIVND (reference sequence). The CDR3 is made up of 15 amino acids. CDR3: CASSIGRLGDQPQHF. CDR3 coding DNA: TGTGCCAGTAGTATAGGAAGGTTGGGAGACCAGCCCCAGCATTTT.

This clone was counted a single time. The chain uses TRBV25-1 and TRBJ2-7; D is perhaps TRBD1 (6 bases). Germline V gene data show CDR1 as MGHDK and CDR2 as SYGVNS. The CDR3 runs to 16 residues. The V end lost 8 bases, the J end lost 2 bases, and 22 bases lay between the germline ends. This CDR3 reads CASASPKTGLPYEQYF. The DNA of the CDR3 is TGTGCCAGCGCTTCCCCGAAAACAGGGCTTCCCTACGAGCAGTACTTC.

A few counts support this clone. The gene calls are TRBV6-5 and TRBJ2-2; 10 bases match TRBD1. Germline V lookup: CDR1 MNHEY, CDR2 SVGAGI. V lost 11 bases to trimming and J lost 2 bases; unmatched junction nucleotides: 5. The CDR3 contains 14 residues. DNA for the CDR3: TGTGCCGCCCGGGACAGGGGAAACACCGGGGAGCTGTTTTTT. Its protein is CAARDRGNTGELFF.

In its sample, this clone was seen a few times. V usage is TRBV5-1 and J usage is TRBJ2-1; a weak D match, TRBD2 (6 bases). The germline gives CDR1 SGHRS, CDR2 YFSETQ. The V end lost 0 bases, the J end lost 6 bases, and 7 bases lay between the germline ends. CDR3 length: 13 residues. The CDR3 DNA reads TGCGCCAGCAGCTTGGCCGGGAGCAATGAGCAGTTCTTC. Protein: CASSLAGSNEQFF.

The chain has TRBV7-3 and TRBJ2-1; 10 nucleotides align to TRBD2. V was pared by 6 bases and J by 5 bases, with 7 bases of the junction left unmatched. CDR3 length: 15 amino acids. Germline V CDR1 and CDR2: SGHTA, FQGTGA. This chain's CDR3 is CASSHTSGVDNEQFF. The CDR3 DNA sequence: TGTGCCAGCAGTCATACTAGCGGGGTTGACAATGAGCAGTTCTTC.

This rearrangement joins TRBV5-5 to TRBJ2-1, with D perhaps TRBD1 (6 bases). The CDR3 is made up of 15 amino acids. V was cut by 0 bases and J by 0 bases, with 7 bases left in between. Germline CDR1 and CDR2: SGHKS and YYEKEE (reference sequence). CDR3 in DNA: TGTGCCAGCAGCTTGGAAGGGGGCTCCTACAATGAGCAGTTCTTC. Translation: CASSLEGGSYNEQFF.

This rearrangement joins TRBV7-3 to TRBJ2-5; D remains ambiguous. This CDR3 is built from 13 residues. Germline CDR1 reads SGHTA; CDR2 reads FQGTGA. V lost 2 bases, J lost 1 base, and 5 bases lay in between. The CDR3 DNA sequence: TGTGCCAGCAGCTTAGGCCCCCAAGAGACCCAGTACTTC. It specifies CASSLGPQETQYF.

This CDR3 is CASSSPGGGAFKDTQYF. The CDR3 DNA follows: TGTGCCAGCAGCTCCCCTGGCGGGGGGGCCTTTAAAGATACGCAGTATTTT. V gene TRBV7-2 combines with J gene TRBJ2-3, with 9 positions matching TRBD2. This CDR3 has 17 amino acids. V lost 4 bases, J lost 5 bases, and 13 bases stayed unmatched. CDR1 is SGHTA and CDR2 is FQGNSA in the germline V gene.

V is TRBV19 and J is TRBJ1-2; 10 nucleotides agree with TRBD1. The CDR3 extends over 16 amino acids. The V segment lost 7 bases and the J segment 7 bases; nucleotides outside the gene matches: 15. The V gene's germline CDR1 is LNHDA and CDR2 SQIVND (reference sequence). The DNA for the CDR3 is TGTGCCAGTACTAAAGGAGGGGACAGGGGCCTTCGTGGCTACACCTTC. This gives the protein CASTKGGDRGLRGYTF.

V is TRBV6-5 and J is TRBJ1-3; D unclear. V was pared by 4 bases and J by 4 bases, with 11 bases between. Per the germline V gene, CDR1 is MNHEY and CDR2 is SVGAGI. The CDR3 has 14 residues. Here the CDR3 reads CASSFSPQGNTIYF. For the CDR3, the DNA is TGTGCCAGCAGTTTCTCCCCACAGGGAAACACCATATATTTT.

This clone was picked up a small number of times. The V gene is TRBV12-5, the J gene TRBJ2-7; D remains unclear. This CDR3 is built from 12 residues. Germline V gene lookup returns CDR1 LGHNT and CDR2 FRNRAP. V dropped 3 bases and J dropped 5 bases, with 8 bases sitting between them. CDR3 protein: CASGLAFDEQYF. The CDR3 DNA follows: TGTGCTAGTGGTTTAGCGTTCGACGAGCAGTACTTC.

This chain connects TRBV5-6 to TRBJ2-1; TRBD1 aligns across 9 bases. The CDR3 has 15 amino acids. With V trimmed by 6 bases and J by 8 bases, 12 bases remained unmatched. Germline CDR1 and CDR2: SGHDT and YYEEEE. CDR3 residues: CASIVGTTGGDEQFF. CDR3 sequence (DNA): TGTGCCAGCATCGTTGGAACGACAGGGGGAGATGAGCAGTTCTTC.

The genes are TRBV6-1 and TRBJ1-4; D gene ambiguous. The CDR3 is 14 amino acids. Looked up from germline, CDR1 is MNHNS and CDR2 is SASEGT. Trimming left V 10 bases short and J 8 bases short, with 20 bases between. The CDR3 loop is CAILDRTGTEKLFF. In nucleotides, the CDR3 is TGTGCCATCCTGGACCGAACGGGAACCGAAAAACTGTTTTTT.

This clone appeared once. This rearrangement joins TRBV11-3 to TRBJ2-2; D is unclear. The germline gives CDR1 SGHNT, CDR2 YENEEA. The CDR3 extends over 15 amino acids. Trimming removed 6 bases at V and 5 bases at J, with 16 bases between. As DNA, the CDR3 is TGTGCCAGCAGTGAAGTATCCGCCGGGACCGGGGAGCTGTTTTTT. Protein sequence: CASSEVSAGTGELFF.

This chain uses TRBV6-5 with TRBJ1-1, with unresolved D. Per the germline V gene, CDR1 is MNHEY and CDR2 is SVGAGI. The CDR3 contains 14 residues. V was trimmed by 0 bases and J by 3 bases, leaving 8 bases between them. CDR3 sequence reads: CASSYSGRYTEAFF. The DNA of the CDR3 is TGTGCCAGCAGTTACTCAGGGAGGTACACTGAAGCTTTCTTT.

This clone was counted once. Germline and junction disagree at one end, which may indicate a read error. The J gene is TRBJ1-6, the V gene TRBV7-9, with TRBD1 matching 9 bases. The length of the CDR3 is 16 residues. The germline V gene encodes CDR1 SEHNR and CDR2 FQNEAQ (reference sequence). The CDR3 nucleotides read TGTTCCAGCAGCAACGGACAGGGGTTCTATAATTCACCCCTCCACTTT. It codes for CSSSNGQGFYNSPLHF.